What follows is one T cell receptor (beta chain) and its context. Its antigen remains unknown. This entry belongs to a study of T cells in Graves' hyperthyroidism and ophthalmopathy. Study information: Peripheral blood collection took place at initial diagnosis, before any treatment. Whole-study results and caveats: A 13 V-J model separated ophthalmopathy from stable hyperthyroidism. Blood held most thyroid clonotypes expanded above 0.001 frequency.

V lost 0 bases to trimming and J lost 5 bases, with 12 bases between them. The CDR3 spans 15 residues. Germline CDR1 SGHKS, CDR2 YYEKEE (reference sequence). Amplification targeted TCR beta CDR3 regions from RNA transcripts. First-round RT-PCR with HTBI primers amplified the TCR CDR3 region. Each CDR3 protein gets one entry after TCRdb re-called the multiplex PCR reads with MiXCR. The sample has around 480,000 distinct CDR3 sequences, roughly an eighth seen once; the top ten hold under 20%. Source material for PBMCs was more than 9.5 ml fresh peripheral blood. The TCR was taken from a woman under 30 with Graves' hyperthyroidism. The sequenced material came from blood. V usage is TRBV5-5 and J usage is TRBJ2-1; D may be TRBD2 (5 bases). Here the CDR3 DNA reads TGTGCCAGCAGCTTGGCGCCGGGGTCCCACAATGAGCAGTTCTTC. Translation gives CASSLAPGSHNEQFF.